This entry lists 19 T cell receptor beta chains sequenced from one sample in a study of cytomegalovirus exposure and HLA in healthy donors. Data came from immunoSEQ multiplex PCR; TCRdb stores just in-frame clones and leaves some out. Among approximately 170,000 clones listed, less than 85% were seen once. Sequenced: PBMCs. These receptors were collected from a man younger than 35 in good health and CMV-seropositive.

This clone has more than one count but fewer than ten. The J gene is TRBJ2-7, the V gene TRBV4-2; possible D gene TRBD1, 6 bases. The V end lost 0 bases, the J end lost 3 bases, and 9 bases lay between the germline ends. Germline-derived CDR1 and CDR2 are LGHNA and YNFKEQ. This CDR3 has 14 amino acids. The CDR3 DNA follows: TGTGCCAGCAGCCAAGAAGGGGGAGTCTACGAGCAGTACTTC. This codes for CASSQEGGVYEQYF.

The chain employs TRBV29-1 and TRBJ2-3, with a possible D match to TRBD1 (7 bases). The V and J ends lost 3 bases and 6 bases respectively, with 13 bases between them. The CDR3 has 13 amino acids. The germline CDR1 and CDR2 sequences are SQVTM and ANQGSEA. In DNA, the CDR3 is TGCAGCGTTGAGGAGGGGGCAACTGATACGCAGTATTTT. This sequence encodes CSVEEGATDTQYF.

With respect to this clone: One end of the junction fails to match germline, which may point to a read error. The CDR3: CASSQVPLNQPQHF. The CDR3 DNA is TGCGCCAGCAGTCAAGTCCCCCTTAATCAGCCCCAGCATTTT. V and J are TRBV4-1 and TRBJ1-5, with D uncertain. This CDR3 contains 14 residues. Germline lookup yields CDR1 MGHRA and CDR2 YSYEKL.

In this sample, this clone turned up once. This chain links TRBV5-1 with TRBJ2-1; 14 nucleotides agree with TRBD2. CDR1 is SGHRS, CDR2 YFSETQ, per germline. The length of the CDR3 is 17 residues. The V gene end was trimmed by 4 bases and the J gene end by 4 bases; junction bases not matched to a gene: 7. DNA of the CDR3: TGCGCCAGCAGCCCCGGGACTAGCGGGAGACAGTACAATGAGCAGTTCTTC. Its translation: CASSPGTSGRQYNEQFF.

The V gene is TRBV5-6, the J gene TRBJ2-1; D gene uncertain. Trimming shortened V by 3 bases and J by 3 bases, and 13 bases separated the two germline ends. The germline V gene has CDR1 SGHDT and CDR2 YYEEEE. The CDR3 totals 15 residues. The CDR3 protein is CASSYLHLIYNEQFF. The CDR3 nucleotides are TGTGCCAGCAGCTATTTACATTTGATCTACAATGAGCAGTTCTTC.

CDR3 loop: CASSREAGQGPYGYTF. CDR3 nucleotide sequence: TGTGCCAGCAGTAGAGAAGCCGGACAGGGCCCCTATGGCTACACCTTC. V is TRBV9 and J is TRBJ1-2; TRBD1 matches 8 bases. V trimming: 5 bases; J trimming: 4 bases; junction bases outside the gene matches: 13. The CDR3 contains 16 residues. Germline CDR1 and CDR2: SGDLS and YYNGEE.

This clone was picked up a small number of times. The chain joins TRBV7-9 to TRBJ1-1, with 9 nucleotides matching TRBD1. The CDR3 has 15 amino acids. The germline V gene encodes CDR1 SEHNR and CDR2 FQNEAQ (reference sequence). V lost 5 bases, J lost 7 bases, and 11 bases stayed unmatched. In DNA, the CDR3 is TGTGCCAGCAGCCCACAGGGGGCAGGTGTGAGTGAAGCTTTCTTT. As protein: CASSPQGAGVSEAFF.

The chain has TRBV5-1 and TRBJ2-3; the match to TRBD2 covers 12 bases. Trimming at V came to 3 bases and at J to 1 base, leaving 3 bases not matched to a gene. The germline V gene encodes CDR1 SGHRS and CDR2 YFSETQ. This CDR3 has 16 amino acids. The CDR3 is CASSSGTSGRTDTQYF. The DNA for the CDR3 is TGCGCCAGCAGCTCCGGGACTAGCGGGCGCACAGATACGCAGTATTTT.

Regarding this clone: The junction departs from the called germline gene at one end, perhaps through a read error. The chain's CDR3 is CASSQDRRGFNF. CDR3 nucleotides: TGTGCCAGCAGCCAAGATCGAAGGGGTTTTAACTTC. The chain recombines TRBV4-2 with TRBJ2-7; the D gene is possibly TRBD1 (5 bases). Germline V lookup: CDR1 LGHNA, CDR2 YNFKEQ. The CDR3 runs 12 residues.

The V and J genes are TRBV13 and TRBJ1-1; D not resolved. V shed 2 bases and J shed 5 bases, with 3 bases lying between them. Germline loops: CDR1 PRHDT, CDR2 FYEKMQ (reference sequence). The CDR3 covers 11 residues. The CDR3 DNA reads as TGTGCCAGCAGCTTATATACTGAAGCTTTCTTT. Encoded protein: CASSLYTEAFF.

The chain has TRBV9 and TRBJ1-2; 7 nucleotides agree with TRBD1. The germline V gene encodes CDR1 SGDLS and CDR2 YYNGEE. There are 14 residues in the CDR3. The V segment lost 0 bases and the J segment 5 bases; nucleotides outside the gene matches: 4. The CDR3 sequence is CASSVGQGSYGYTF. Written as DNA, the CDR3 is TGTGCCAGCAGCGTAGGACAGGGATCATATGGCTACACCTTC.

This chain links TRBV28 with TRBJ2-5, with 14 positions matching TRBD2. The V gene's germline CDR1 is MDHEN and CDR2 SYDVKM. Germline trimming cut 3 bases from V and 6 bases from J; bases unmatched to any gene: 3. The CDR3 is 15 amino acids. The CDR3 DNA is TGTGCCAGCAGTTTGGGACTAGCGGGAGCGCAGACCCAGTACTTC. It yields the protein CASSLGLAGAQTQYF.

The chain combines TRBV2 with TRBJ2-1; 7 positions agree with TRBD1. The CDR3 consists of 15 residues. Germline CDR1 is SNHLY and CDR2 is FYNNEI. V shed 4 bases and J 1 base; nucleotides not matched to a gene: 4. Here the CDR3 reads CASSVTGLSYNEQFF. In nucleotides, the CDR3 is TGTGCCAGCAGTGTGACAGGGCTGTCCTACAATGAGCAGTTCTTC.

This clone has only one observation. The rearrangement links TRBV7-5 to TRBJ2-7; the table assigns TRBD1, which was not confirmed against the DNA. TRBV7-5 is an annotated pseudogene. CDR3 size: 15 residues. The CDR3 DNA sequence: TGTGCCAGAAGCTCCGAGGACAGCCTTACCTACGAGCAGTACTTC. Translation: CARSSEDSLTYEQYF.

The chain has TRBV4-1 and TRBJ2-7; D unclear. The CDR3 is 13 residues long. The V end was cut by 2 bases, the J end by 2 bases, with 7 bases between. Germline V gene sequence: CDR1 MGHRA, CDR2 YSYEKL. CDR3 DNA sequence: TGCGCCAGCAGCCAATCCCCTCCCTACGAGCAGTACTTC. It yields the protein CASSQSPPYEQYF.

The chain couples TRBV6-5 to TRBJ2-3; D gene unclear. Germline CDR1 is MNHEY and CDR2 is SVGAGI. The length of the CDR3 is 16 residues. V was clipped by 0 bases and J by 3 bases, with 13 bases between them. CDR3 sequence reads: CASSYSMRLWTDTQYF. The CDR3 coding sequence is TGTGCCAGCAGTTACTCGATGAGGTTATGGACAGATACGCAGTATTTT.

This clone was picked up a small number of times. The V call is TRBV5-1, the J call TRBJ1-5; D uncertain. Germline loops: CDR1 SGHRS, CDR2 YFSETQ. This CDR3 is built from 15 residues. The V end was cut by 2 bases, the J end by 7 bases, with 16 bases between. CDR3 loop: CASSLEGGRGQPQHF. For the CDR3, the DNA is TGCGCCAGCAGCTTAGAGGGCGGGCGCGGACAGCCCCAGCATTTT.

The V and J genes are TRBV19 and TRBJ1-1; no clear D gene. V was shortened by 5 bases and J by 3 bases, with 7 bases between the two germline ends. The germline V gene has CDR1 LNHDA and CDR2 SQIVND (reference sequence). This CDR3 has 12 residues. As DNA, the CDR3 is TGTGCCAGTAGTTCGGTGGACACTGAAGCTTTCTTT. This codes for CASSSVDTEAFF.

The chain couples TRBV7-8 to TRBJ2-3; TRBD2 aligns across 7 bases. Germline V gene lookup returns CDR1 SGHVS and CDR2 FQNEAQ. The CDR3 totals 15 residues. The V gene end was trimmed by 1 base and the J gene end by 5 bases; junction bases not matched to a gene: 6. The CDR3 sequence is CASSLGGRAKDTQYF. CDR3 in DNA: TGTGCCAGCAGCTTAGGAGGGAGGGCCAAAGATACGCAGTATTTT.